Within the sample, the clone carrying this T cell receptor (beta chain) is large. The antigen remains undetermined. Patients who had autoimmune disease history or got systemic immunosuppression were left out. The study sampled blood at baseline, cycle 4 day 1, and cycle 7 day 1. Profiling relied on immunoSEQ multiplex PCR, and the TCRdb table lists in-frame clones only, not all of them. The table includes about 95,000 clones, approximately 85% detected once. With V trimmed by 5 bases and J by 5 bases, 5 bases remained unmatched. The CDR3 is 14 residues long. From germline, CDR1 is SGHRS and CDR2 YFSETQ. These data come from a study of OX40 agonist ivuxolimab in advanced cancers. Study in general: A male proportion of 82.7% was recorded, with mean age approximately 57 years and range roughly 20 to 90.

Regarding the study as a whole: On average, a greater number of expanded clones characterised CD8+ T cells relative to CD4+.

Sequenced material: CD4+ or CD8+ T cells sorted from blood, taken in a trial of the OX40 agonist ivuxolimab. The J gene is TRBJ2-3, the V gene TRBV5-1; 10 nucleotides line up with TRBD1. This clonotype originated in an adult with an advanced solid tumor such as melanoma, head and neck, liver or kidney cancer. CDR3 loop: CASSRGQGKDTQYF. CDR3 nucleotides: TGCGCCAGCAGTCGGGGACAGGGGAAAGATACGCAGTATTTT.